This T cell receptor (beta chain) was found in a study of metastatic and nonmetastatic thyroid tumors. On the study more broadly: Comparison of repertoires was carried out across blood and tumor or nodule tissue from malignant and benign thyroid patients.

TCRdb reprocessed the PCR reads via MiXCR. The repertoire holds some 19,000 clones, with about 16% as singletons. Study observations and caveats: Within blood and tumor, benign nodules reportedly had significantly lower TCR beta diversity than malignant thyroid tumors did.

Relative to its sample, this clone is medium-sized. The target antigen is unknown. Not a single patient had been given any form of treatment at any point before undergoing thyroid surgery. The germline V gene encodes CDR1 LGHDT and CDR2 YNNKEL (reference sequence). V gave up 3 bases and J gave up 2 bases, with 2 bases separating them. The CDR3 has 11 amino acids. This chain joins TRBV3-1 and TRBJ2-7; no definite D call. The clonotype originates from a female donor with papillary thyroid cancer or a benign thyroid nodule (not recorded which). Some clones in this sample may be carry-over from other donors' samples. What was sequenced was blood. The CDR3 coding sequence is TGTGCCAGCAGCCACGCCTACGAGCAGTACTTC. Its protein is CASSHAYEQYF.